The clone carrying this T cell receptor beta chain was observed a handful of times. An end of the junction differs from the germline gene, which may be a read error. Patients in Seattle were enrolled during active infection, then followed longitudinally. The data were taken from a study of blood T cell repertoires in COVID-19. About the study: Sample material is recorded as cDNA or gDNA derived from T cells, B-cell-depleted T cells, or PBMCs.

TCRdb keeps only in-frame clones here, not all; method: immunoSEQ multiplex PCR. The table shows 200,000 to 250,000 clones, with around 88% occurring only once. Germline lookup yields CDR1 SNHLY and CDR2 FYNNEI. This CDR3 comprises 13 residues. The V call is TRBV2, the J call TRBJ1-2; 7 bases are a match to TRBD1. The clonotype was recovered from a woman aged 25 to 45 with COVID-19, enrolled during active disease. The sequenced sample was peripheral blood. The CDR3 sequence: CASSGMEATGSHF. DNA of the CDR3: TGTGCCAGCAGTGGGATGGAGGCGACAGGGTCACACTTC.